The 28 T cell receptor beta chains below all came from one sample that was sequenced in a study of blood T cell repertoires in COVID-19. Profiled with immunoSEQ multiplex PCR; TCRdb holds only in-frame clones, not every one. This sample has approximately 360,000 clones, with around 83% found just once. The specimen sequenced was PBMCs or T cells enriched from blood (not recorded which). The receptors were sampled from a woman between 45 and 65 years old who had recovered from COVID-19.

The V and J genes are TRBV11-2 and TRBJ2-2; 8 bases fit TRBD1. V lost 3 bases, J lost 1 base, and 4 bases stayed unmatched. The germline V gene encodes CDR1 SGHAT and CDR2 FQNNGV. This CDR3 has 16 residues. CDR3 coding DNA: TGTGCCAGCAGCTTTCCAGGGGGCGGGAACACCGGGGAGCTGTTTTTT. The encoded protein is CASSFPGGGNTGELFF.

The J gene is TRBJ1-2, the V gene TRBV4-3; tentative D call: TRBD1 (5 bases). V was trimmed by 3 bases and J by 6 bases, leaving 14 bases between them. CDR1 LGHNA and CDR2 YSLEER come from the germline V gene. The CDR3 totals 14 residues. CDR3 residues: CASSQAGGDDGYTF. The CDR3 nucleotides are TGCGCCAGCAGCCAGGCTGGGGGGGATGATGGCTACACCTTC.

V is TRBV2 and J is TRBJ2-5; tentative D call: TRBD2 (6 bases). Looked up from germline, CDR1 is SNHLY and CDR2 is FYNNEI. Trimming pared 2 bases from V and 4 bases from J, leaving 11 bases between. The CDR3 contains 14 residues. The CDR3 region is CASSETGVLETQYF. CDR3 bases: TGTGCCAGCAGTGAAACGGGAGTGTTAGAGACCCAGTACTTC. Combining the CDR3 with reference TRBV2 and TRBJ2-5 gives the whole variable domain EPEVTQTPSHQVTQMGQEVILRCVPISNHLYFYWYRQILGQKVEFLVSFYNNEISEKSEIFDDQFSVERPDGSNFTLKIRSTKLEDSAMYFCASSETGVLETQYFGPGTRLLVL.

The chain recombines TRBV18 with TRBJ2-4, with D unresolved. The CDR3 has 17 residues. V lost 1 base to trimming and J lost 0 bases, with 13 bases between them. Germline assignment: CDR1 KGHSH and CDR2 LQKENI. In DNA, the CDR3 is TGTGCCAGCTCACCACGGGCAGGCGCTATAGCCAAAAACATTCAGTACTTC. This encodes CASSPRAGAIAKNIQYF.

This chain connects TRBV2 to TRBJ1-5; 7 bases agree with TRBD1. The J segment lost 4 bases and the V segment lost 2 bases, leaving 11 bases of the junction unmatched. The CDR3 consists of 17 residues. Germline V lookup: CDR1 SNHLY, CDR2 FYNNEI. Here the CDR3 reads CASSEQGTGVDNQPQHF. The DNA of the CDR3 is TGTGCCAGCAGTGAACAGGGAACAGGGGTAGATAATCAGCCCCAGCATTTT.

CDR3 sequence reads: CSARLPGGFYEQYF. CDR3 in DNA: TGCAGCGCAAGACTACCGGGAGGATTCTACGAGCAGTACTTC. This sequence joins TRBV29-1 and TRBJ2-7; 7 nucleotides line up with TRBD2. There are 14 residues in the CDR3. With V trimmed by 7 bases and J by 3 bases, 12 bases remained unmatched. CDR1 is SQVTM, CDR2 ANQGSEA, per germline.

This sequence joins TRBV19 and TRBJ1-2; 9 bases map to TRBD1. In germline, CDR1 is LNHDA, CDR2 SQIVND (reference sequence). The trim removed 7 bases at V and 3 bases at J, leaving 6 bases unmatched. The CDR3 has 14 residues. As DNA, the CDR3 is TGTGCCAGTACCACCGGACAGGGGTACTATGGCTACACCTTC. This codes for CASTTGQGYYGYTF.

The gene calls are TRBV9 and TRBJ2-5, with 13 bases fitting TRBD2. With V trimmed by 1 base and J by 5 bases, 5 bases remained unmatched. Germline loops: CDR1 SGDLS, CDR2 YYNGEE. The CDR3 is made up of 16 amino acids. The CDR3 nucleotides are TGTGCCAGCAGCGTATCGGGACTAGCGGGATTCGAGACCCAGTACTTC. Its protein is CASSVSGLAGFETQYF.

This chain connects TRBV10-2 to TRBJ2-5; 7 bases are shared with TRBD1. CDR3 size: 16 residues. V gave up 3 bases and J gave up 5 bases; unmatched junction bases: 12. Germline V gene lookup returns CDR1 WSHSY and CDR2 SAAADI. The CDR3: CASSDPRQGQWETQYF. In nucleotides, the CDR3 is TGCGCCAGCAGTGACCCGAGACAGGGCCAATGGGAGACCCAGTACTTC.

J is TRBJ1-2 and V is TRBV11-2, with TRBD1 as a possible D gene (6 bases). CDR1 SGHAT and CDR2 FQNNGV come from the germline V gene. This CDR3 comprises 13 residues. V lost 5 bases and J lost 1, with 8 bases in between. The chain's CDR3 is CASSQDSNYGYTF. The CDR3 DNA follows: TGTGCCAGCAGCCAGGACAGTAACTATGGCTACACCTTC.

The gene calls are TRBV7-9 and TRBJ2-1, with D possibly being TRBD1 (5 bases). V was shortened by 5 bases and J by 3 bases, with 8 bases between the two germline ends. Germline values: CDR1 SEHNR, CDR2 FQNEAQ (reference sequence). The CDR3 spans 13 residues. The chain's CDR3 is CASSRQFYNEQFF. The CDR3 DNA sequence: TGTGCCAGCAGCCGACAGTTCTACAATGAGCAGTTCTTC.

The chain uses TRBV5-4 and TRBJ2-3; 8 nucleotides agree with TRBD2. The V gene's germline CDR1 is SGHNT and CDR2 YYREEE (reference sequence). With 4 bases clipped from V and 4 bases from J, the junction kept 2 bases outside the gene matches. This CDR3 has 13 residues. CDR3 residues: CASSQGLADTQYF. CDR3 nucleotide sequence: TGTGCCAGCAGCCAGGGACTAGCAGATACGCAGTATTTT.

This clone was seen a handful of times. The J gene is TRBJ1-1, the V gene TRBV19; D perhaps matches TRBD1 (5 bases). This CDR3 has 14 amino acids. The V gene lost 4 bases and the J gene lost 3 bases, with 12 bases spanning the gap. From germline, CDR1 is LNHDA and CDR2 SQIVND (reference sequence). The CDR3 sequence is CASSTRGSYTEAFF. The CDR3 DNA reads TGTGCCAGTAGTACCCGGGGGAGCTACACTGAAGCTTTCTTT.

The CDR3 bases are TGTGCCAGCAGCTTAGGTTTCGGGGGGGGTCGCAATGAGCAGTTCTTC. Translation gives CASSLGFGGGRNEQFF. V and J are TRBV11-3 and TRBJ2-1; 8 bases agree with TRBD2. CDR1 and CDR2 from the germline V gene are SGHNT and YENEEA. The CDR3 is 16 amino acids. J lost 6 bases, V lost 1 base, and 8 bases had no gene match.

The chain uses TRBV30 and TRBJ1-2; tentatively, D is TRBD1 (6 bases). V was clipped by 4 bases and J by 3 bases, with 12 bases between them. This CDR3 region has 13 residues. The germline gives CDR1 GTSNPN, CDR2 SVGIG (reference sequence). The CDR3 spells CAWNRQAHYGYTF. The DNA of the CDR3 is TGTGCCTGGAACAGACAGGCCCACTATGGCTACACCTTC.

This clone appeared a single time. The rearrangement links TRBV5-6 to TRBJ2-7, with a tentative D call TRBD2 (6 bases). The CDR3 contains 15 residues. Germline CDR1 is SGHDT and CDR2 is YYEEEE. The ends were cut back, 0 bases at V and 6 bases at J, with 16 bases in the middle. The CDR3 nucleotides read TGTGCCAGCAGCTTGGGGTCCCCTCTGGGGGGCGAGCAGTACTTC. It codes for CASSLGSPLGGEQYF.

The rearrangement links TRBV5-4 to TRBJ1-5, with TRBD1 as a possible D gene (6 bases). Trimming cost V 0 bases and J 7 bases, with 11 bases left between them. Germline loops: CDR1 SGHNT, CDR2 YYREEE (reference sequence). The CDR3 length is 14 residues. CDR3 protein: CASSLDRAEQPQHF. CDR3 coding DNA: TGTGCCAGCAGCTTGGACAGGGCGGAACAGCCCCAGCATTTT. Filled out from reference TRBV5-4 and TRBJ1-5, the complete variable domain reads ETGVTQSPTHLIKTRGQQVTLRCSSQSGHNTVSWYQQALGQGPQFIFQYYREEENGRGNFPPRFSGLQFPNYSSELNVNALELDDSALYLCASSLDRAEQPQHFGDGTRLSIL.

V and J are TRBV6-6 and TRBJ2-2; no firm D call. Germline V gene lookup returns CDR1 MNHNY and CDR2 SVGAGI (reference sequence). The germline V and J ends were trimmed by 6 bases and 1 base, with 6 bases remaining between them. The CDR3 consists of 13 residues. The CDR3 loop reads CASSTRNTGELFF. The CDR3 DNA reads TGTGCCAGCAGCACACGGAACACCGGGGAGCTGTTTTTT.

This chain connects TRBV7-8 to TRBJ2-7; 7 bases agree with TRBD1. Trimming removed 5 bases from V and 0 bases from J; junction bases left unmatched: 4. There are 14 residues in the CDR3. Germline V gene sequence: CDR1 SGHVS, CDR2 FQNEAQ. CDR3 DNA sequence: TGTGCCAGCAGCGCACGGGACAGCTCCTACGAGCAGTACTTC. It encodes CASSARDSSYEQYF. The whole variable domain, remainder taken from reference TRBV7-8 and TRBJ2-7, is GAGVSQSPRYKVAKRGQDVALRCDPISGHVSLFWYQQALGQGPEFLTYFQNEAQLDKSGLPSDRFFAERPEGSVSTLKIQRTQQEDSAVYLCASSARDSSYEQYFGPGTRLTVT.

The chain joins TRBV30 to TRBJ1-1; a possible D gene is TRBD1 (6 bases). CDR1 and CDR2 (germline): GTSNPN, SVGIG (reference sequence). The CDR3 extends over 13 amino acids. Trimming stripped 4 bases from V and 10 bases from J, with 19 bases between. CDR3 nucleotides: TGTGCCTGGAAAAGCCTTTCGGGGGGCGCAGCTTTCTTT. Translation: CAWKSLSGGAAFF.

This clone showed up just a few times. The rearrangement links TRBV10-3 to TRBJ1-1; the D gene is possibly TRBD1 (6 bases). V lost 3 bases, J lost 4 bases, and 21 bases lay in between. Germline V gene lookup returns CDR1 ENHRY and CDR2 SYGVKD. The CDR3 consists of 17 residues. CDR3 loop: CAISDSQGKGYGTEAFF. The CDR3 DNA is TGTGCCATCAGTGACTCCCAGGGGAAGGGCTATGGCACTGAAGCTTTCTTT.

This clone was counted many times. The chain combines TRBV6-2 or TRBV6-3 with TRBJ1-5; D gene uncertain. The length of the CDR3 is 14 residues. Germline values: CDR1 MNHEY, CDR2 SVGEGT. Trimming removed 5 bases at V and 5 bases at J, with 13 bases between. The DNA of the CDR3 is TGTGCCAGCAGTCGACCAGGTATCGATCAGCCCCAGCATTTT. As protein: CASSRPGIDQPQHF.

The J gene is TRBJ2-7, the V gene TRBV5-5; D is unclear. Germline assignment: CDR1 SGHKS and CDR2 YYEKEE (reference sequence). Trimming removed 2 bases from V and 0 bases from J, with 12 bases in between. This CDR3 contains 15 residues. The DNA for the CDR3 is TGTGCCAGCAGCTTCCTACCGATTAGCTCCTACGAGCAGTACTTC. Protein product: CASSFLPISSYEQYF.

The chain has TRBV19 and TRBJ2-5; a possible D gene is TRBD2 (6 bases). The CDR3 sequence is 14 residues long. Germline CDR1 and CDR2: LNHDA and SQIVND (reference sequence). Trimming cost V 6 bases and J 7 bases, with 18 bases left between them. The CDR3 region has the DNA TGTGCCAGTAGCCCCCAAGTGCTTAGCGGGACCCAGTACTTC. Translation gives CASSPQVLSGTQYF.

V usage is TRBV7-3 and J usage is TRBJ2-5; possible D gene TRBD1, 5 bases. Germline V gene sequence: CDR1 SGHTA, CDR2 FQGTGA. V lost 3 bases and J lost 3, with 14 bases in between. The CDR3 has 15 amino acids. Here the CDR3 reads CASSFSGAREETQYF. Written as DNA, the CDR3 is TGTGCCAGCAGCTTCTCTGGGGCTAGGGAAGAGACCCAGTACTTC.

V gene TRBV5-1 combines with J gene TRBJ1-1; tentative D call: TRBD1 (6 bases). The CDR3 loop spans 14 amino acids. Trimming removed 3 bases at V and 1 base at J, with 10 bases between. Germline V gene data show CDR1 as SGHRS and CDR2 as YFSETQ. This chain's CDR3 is CASSSGTPNTEAFF. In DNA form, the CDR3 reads TGCGCCAGCAGCTCCGGGACACCGAACACTGAAGCTTTCTTT.

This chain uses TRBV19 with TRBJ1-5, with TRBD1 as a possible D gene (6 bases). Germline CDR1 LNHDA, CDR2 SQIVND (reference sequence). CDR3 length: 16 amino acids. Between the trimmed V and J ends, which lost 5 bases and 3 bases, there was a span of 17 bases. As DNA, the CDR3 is TGTGCCAGTAGTCTCCAGGGACAATCAAACAATCAGCCCCAGCATTTT. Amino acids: CASSLQGQSNNQPQHF.

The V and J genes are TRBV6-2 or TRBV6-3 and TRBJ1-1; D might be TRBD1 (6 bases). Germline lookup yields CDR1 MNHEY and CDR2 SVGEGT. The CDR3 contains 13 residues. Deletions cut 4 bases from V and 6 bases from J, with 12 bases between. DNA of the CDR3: TGTGCCAGCAGTTTACAGGGTTTGGCTGAAGCTTTCTTT. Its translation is CASSLQGLAEAFF.